The clone carrying this T cell receptor (beta chain) was counted between two and nine times. Its matching antigen is unknown. This sample is drawn from a study of beta chain features in type 1 diabetes. Since all of the isolated RNA was reverse transcribed, expressed TCRB transcripts were what got sequenced. Using immunoSEQ multiplex PCR, the repertoire was profiled, and TCRdb retains in-frame clones only, with some absent. The sample consists of 550,000 to 850,000 clones, roughly 13% of them appearing once. The study's findings and limits: Unsettled here was the matter of whether HLA type influences TCRB rearrangement. Patients' naive, central memory and Treg TCRB repertoires seemed closer to one another than those of healthy donors. In all four CD4+ subsets, TCRB CDR3 length was significantly, moderately reduced in type 1 diabetes.

The clonotype comes from a man in his late teens or twenties with type 1 diabetes. Sequencing was carried out using naive CD4+ T cells from blood.

CDR3 bases: TGTGCCAGCAGTGGGGCGATCGGGGCCAACGTCCTGACTTTC. Protein product: CASSGAIGANVLTF. The gene calls are TRBV6-1 and TRBJ2-6; D call uncertain. Germline V gene data show CDR1 as MNHNS and CDR2 as SASEGT. The CDR3 loop spans 14 amino acids. Deletions cut 4 bases from V and 4 bases from J, with 8 bases between.